A selection of T cell receptor beta chains follows, all from one sample in a study of identical twins. TCRdb used MiXCR to reprocess the 5' RACE reads, holding one entry per CDR3 protein. Found here are 690,000 or so distinct CDR3 sequences, around 5.7% of them singletons; the top ten hold 1.5% to 2%. The sequencing sample was made of naive T cells sorted from blood. These receptors were obtained from a man aged 18 to 35 in good health. Each CDR3 is given with its conserved first and last residue. A D gene is named only where the DNA matches it firmly. Not every row has a clone size; where given, it reads once, few, many or a size class.

. TRBJ2-3 many TRBV5-1 TGCGCCAGCAGCTTGCGGGCCGCAACAGATACGCAGTATTTT CASSLRAATDTQYF
. TRBJ2-1 many TRBV18 TGTGCCAGCTCACCGCTGGCCGACCACAATGAGCAGTTCTTC CASSPLADHNEQFF
. TRBJ1-2 many TRBV12-3/TRBV12-4 TGTGCCAGCAGTCCGACTAGTAACTATGGCTACACCTTC CASSPTSNYGYTF
. TRBJ2-3 . TRBV30 TGTGCCTGGATGGCGGGACACAGCACAGATACGCAGTATTTT CAWMAGHSTDTQYF
. TRBJ2-2 many TRBV20-1 TGCAGTGCGCCTCCGAGACGGGACGGGGAGCTGTTTTTT CSAPPRRDGELFF
. TRBJ2-3 few TRBV29-1 TGCAGCGTTGAAGATCCTGGGCAGGGGGGGACAGATACGCAGTATTTT CSVEDPGQGGTDTQYF
. TRBJ2-1 . TRBV5-1 TGCGCCAGCAGCTTGGGGGACCATTACAATGAGCAGTTCTTC CASSLGDHYNEQFF
. TRBJ2-1 many TRBV9 TGTGCCAGCAGCGTAGCTCGGGACCGTTCCAACGAGCAGTTCTTC CASSVARDRSNEQFF
. TRBJ2-5 many TRBV20-1 TGCAGTGCCAGGACTAGGGGGGAGACCCAGTACTTC CSARTRGETQYF
TRBD1 TRBJ2-6 many TRBV20-1 TGCAGTGTACCGGACAGGGTCCTTTTATCTGGGGCCAACGTCCTGACTTTC CSVPDRVLLSGANVLTF
. TRBJ2-1 many TRBV5-1 TGCGCCAGCAGCTTGTGGTCGGACCACAATGAGCAGTTCTTC CASSLWSDHNEQFF
. TRBJ2-1 few TRBV15 TGTGCCACCAGCACGGGCCGCGGGGCGGTCAGGCGGATCTCCTACAATGAGCAGTTCTTC CATSTGRGAVRRISYNEQFF
. TRBJ2-1 many TRBV27 TGTGCCAGCGGGGCGGAGCCCTCCTACAATGAGCAGTTCTTC CASGAEPSYNEQFF
. TRBJ1-1 many TRBV12-3/TRBV12-4 TGTGCCAGCAGTTTCGGAGGGAGGGCCGAGCCTTTCTTT CASSFGGRAEPFF
TRBD2 TRBJ2-3 many TRBV12-3/TRBV12-4 TGTGCCAGCAGTTTTAGGCCAGCGGGAGGGTGGACAGATACGCAGTATTTT CASSFRPAGGWTDTQYF
TRBD1 TRBJ1-2 few TRBV5-1 TGCGCCAGCAGTAGTGGGACAGGGGGTCTTCTCTACACCTTC CASSSGTGGLLYTF
. TRBJ1-6 . TRBV12-3/TRBV12-4 TGTGCCAGCAGTTTTTTTGGGAATGGCGATTCACCCCTCCACTTT CASSFFGNGDSPLHF
. TRBJ2-7 few TRBV2 TGTGCCAGCAGTAGTCAAGGGGTCAACGAGCAGTACTTC CASSSQGVNEQYF
. TRBJ1-1 many TRBV6-2/TRBV6-3 TGTGCCAGCAGTTACTCGGACCGGAACACTGAAGCTTTCTTT CASSYSDRNTEAFF
TRBD2 TRBJ2-2 many TRBV2 TGTGCCAGCAGTGAAAGCGGGAGGGGCGGGGAGCTGTTTTTT CASSESGRGGELFF
TRBD1 TRBJ2-7 many TRBV18 TGTGCCAGCAGCCCTCCAGGGGGCTACGAGCAGTACTTC CASSPPGGYEQYF
. TRBJ1-5 many TRBV6-5 TGTGCCAGCAGTTCCAGACCGGGGCTAAGCAATCAGCCCCAGCATTTT CASSSRPGLSNQPQHF
. TRBJ2-1 . TRBV18 TGTGCCAGCTCGGACCAGACGGGAAATGAGCAGTTCTTC CASSDQTGNEQFF
. TRBJ1-1 many TRBV29-1 TGCAGCGTCAGGGACCCCGGAAGTGAAGCTTTCTTT CSVRDPGSEAFF
. TRBJ2-3 many TRBV5-1 TGCGCCAGCAGCTTGGAAGTGACTAGCACAGATACGCAGTATTTT CASSLEVTSTDTQYF
TRBD2 TRBJ2-5 many TRBV18 TGTGCCAGCTCACGAGGACTAGCGGGTACGCAAGAGACCCAGTACTTC CASSRGLAGTQETQYF
. TRBJ2-5 many TRBV27 TGTGCCAGCAGTGTCCAGGGAACCCAGTACTTC CASSVQGTQYF
. TRBJ1-6 . TRBV27 TGTGCCAGCAGTTTCGCTATCCCGGACAGAAGCTCCTATAATTCACCCCTCCACTTT CASSFAIPDRSSYNSPLHF
TRBD2 TRBJ2-1 . TRBV28 TGTGCCAGCAAACTAGCGGACCGCTACAATGAGCAGTTCTTC CASKLADRYNEQFF
. TRBJ1-1 many TRBV6-1 TGTGCCAGCACGAACCGGGTCGCCCGCCGAGGCGGCACTGAAGCTTTCTTT CASTNRVARRGGTEAFF
. TRBJ1-1 many TRBV12-3/TRBV12-4 TGTGCCAGCGAGCGGGGCCCTAACACTGAAGCTTTCTTT CASERGPNTEAFF
TRBD2 TRBJ2-1 many TRBV29-1 TGCAGCGTTGTCTTGCGGGAGGGCCGTTACAATGAGCAGTTCTTC CSVVLREGRYNEQFF
TRBD1 TRBJ1-1 many TRBV5-1 TGCGCCAGCAGGGACGGGGACAGTCTAGTAACTGAAGCTTTCTTT CASRDGDSLVTEAFF
. TRBJ1-3 few TRBV4-2 TGTGCCAGCAGCCAAGAAGTCAGCTCTGGAAACACCATATATTTT CASSQEVSSGNTIYF
TRBD2 TRBJ2-2 few TRBV7-7 TGTGCCAGCAGCTCGACTAGCGGGAGGTCCGGGGAGCTGTTTTTT CASSSTSGRSGELFF
TRBD2 TRBJ2-2 . TRBV6-2/TRBV6-3 TGTGCCAGCAGTTACCCCTTAGCGGGAGTGTACACCGGGGAGCTGTTTTTT CASSYPLAGVYTGELFF
TRBD2 TRBJ2-3 few TRBV7-2 TGTGCCAGCAGCTTAAAAGCCCTAGCGGGAGGCACAGATACGCAGTATTTT CASSLKALAGGTDTQYF
TRBD2 TRBJ2-7 few TRBV20-1 TGCAGTGCTCCACCCCGGACTAGCGGGAGGAAGGTTTACGAGCAGTACTTC CSAPPRTSGRKVYEQYF
. TRBJ1-4 many TRBV20-1 TGCAGTGCTGGAAGGGCGGAGGATGAAAAACTGTTTTTT CSAGRAEDEKLFF
. TRBJ1-1 . TRBV6-2/TRBV6-3 TGTGCCAGCAGTGGATTAAGGAACACTGAAGCTTTCTTT CASSGLRNTEAFF
. TRBJ2-7 . TRBV27 TGTGCCAGCAGTGGGCAGTTAGCGGATGGTTCCTACGAGCAGTACTTC CASSGQLADGSYEQYF